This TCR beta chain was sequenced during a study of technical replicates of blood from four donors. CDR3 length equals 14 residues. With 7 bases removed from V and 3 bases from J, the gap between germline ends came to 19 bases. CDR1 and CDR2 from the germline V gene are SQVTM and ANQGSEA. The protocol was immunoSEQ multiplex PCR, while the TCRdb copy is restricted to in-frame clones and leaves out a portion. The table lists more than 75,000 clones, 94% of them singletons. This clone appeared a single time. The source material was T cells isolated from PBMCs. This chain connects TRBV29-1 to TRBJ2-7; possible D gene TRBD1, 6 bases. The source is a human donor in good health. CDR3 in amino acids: CSAVQLAGDYEQYF. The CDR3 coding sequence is TGCAGCGCCGTCCAGTTAGCAGGGGACTACGAGCAGTACTTC.